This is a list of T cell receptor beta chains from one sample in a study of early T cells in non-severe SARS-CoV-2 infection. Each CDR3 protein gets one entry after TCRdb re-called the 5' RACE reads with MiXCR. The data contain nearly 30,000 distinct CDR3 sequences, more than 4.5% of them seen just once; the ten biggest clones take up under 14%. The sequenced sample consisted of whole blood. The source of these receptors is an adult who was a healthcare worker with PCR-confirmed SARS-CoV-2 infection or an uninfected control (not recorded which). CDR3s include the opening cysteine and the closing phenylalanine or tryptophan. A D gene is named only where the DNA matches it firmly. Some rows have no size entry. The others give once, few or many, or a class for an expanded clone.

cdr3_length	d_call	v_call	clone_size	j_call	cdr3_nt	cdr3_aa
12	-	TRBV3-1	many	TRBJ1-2	TGTGCCAGCAGCCGGACAGCCTATGGCTACACCTTC	CASSRTAYGYTF
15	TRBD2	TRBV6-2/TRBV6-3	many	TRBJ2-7	TGTGCCAGCAGTTATGGCGGGACTAGTCTCCTCGAGCAGTACTTC	CASSYGGTSLLEQYF
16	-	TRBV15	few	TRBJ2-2	TGTGCCACCAGCAGAGGTGGCAGGGGGAACACCGGGGAGCTGTTTTTT	CATSRGGRGNTGELFF
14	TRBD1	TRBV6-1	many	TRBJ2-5	TGTGCCAGCAGTTTGGACAGGCCGAGTGTGACCCAGTACTTC	CASSLDRPSVTQYF
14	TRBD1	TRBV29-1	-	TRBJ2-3	TGCAGCGCCGACAGGGCCGGAAACACAGATACGCAGTATTTT	CSADRAGNTDTQYF
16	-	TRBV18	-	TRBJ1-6	TGTGCCAGCTCACCAGTGGGGCCCTCCTATAATTCACCCCTCCACTTT	CASSPVGPSYNSPLHF
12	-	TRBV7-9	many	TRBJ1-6	TGTGCCAGCGGAACGAGGGGTTCACCCCTCCACTTT	CASGTRGSPLHF
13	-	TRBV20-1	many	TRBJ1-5	TGCAGTGCTGCAGGGGATCGCAATCAGCCCCAGCATTTT	CSAAGDRNQPQHF
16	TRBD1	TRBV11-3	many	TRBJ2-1	TGTGCCAGCAGCTTAGATCAGGGACAGGGCGCCAATGAGCAGTTCTTC	CASSLDQGQGANEQFF
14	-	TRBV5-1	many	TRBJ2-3	TGCGCCAGCTTGTTAGGGGGAGGAGCAGATACGCAGTATTTT	CASLLGGGADTQYF
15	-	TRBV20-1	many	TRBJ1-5	TGCAGTGCTAGTATAGGGGGGGGAGGCAATCAGCCCCAGCATTTT	CSASIGGGGNQPQHF
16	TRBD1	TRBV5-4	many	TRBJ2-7	TGTGCCAGCAGCTTAAACAGGGGGCTATTGATTGTCGAGCAGTACTTC	CASSLNRGLLIVEQYF
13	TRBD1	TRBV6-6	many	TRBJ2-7	TGTGCCAGCAGTTACTCAACAGGGGGCGAGCAGTACTTC	CASSYSTGGEQYF
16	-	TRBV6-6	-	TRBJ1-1	TGTGCCAGCAGTCGGGACACCTTCTTAGAGAACACTGAAGCTTTCTTT	CASSRDTFLENTEAFF
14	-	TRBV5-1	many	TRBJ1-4	TGCGCCAGCAGCTTAACCAGTGTGAATGAAAAACTGTTTTTT	CASSLTSVNEKLFF
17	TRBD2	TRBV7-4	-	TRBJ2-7	TGTGCCAGCAGCTTAGAGGCCGGGACTAGCGGGTCCTACGAGCAGTACTTC	CASSLEAGTSGSYEQYF
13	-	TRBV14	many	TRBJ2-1	TGTGCCAGCAGCCATGGGACCCTTCGAGGGCAGTTCTTC	CASSHGTLRGQFF
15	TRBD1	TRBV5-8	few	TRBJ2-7	TGTGCCAGCAGCTTGGAGGGACAGGGGAACTACGAGCAGTACTTC	CASSLEGQGNYEQYF
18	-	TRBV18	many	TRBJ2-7	TGTGCCAGCTCACCACTAATGGGAGGCCCCCCGAGCTCCTACGAGCAGTACTTC	CASSPLMGGPPSSYEQYF
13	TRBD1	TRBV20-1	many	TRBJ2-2	TGCAGTGCGTCAGGGGGAAACACCGGGGAGCTGTTTTTT	CSASGGNTGELFF
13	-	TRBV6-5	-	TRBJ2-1	TGTGCCAGCAGTTCCTACAGGGACGGTGAGCAGTTCTTC	CASSSYRDGEQFF
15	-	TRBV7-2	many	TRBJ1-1	TGTGCCAGCAGCTTAGGGGGCGGGAGAGGGACTGAAGCTTTCTTT	CASSLGGGRGTEAFF
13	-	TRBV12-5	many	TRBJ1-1	TGTGCTAGTGGTTTGGAGCCGAACACTGAAGCTTTCTTT	CASGLEPNTEAFF
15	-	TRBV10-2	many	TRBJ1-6	TGCGCCAGCAGTGATGACAGCTCCTATAATTCACCCCTCCACTTT	CASSDDSSYNSPLHF
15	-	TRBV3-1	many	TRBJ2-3	TGTGCCAGCAGCCAAGCGATTGGGGTATACCATACGCAGTATTTT	CASSQAIGVYHTQYF
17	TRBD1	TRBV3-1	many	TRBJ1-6	TGTGCCAGCAGCCCCCGAGGACAGGAGTCCCTTTACGCTCCCCTCCACTTT	CASSPRGQESLYAPLHF
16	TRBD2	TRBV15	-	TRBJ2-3	TGTGCCACCAGCAGAGCTGCGGGGGATCGCACAGATACGCAGTATTTT	CATSRAAGDRTDTQYF
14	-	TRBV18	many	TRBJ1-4	TGTGCCAGCTCACCCGTGGCACTTAATGAAAAACTGTTTTTT	CASSPVALNEKLFF
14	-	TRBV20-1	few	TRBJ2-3	TGCAGTGCTAGTTTTTGGGACACCACAGATACGCAGTATTTT	CSASFWDTTDTQYF
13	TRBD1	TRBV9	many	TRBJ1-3	TGTGCCAGCAGCACAGGGGTTGGAAACACCATATATTTT	CASSTGVGNTIYF
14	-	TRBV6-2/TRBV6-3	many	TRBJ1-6	TGTGCCAGCAGCTGGGGGGCGGTGGATTCACCCCTCCACTTT	CASSWGAVDSPLHF
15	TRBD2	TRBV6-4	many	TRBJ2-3	TGTGCCAGCAGTGACTCGGGACTAGCCACAGATACGCAGTATTTT	CASSDSGLATDTQYF
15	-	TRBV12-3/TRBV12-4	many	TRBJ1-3	TGTGCCAGCAGTCTCAACCGGTTCTCTGGAAACACCATATATTTT	CASSLNRFSGNTIYF
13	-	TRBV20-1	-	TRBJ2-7	TGCAGTGCCTCCGGGACGATTAGTAGCGAGCAGTACTTC	CSASGTISSEQYF
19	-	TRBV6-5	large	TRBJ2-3	TGTGCCAGCAGTCATCGGTATTGGGGGGAGATCTCACGCACAGATACGCAGTATTTT	CASSHRYWGEISRTDTQYF
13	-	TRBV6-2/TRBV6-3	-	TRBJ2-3	TGTGCCAGCAGGGTCGGGAGCACAGATACGCAGTATTTT	CASRVGSTDTQYF
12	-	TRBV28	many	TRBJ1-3	TGTGCCAGCAGTTCCTTGATAAACACCATATATTTT	CASSSLINTIYF
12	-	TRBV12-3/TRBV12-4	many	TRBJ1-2	TGTGCCAGCAGTTTACGCGTCTATGGCTACACCTTC	CASSLRVYGYTF
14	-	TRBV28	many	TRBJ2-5	TGTGCCAGCAGTCAGCCAGGGGTTCAAGAGACCCAGTACTTC	CASSQPGVQETQYF
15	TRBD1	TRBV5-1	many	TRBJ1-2	TGCGCCAGCAGCTTGGAAGGGCAGGGGGCTAATGGCTACACCTTC	CASSLEGQGANGYTF
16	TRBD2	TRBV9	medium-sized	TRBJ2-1	TGTGCCAGCAGCGTAGGAGCGGGAGCCCTGTTGGGTGAGCAGTTCTTC	CASSVGAGALLGEQFF
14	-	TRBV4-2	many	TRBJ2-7	TGTGCCAGCAGCCAAGCAGCGGACCTCTACGAGCAGTACTTC	CASSQAADLYEQYF
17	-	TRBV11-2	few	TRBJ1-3	TGTGCCAGCAGCGGCGATAGTGGGGTTATCGGGAGAAACACCATATATTTT	CASSGDSGVIGRNTIYF
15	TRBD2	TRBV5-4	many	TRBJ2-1	TGTGCCAGCAGCCGGAGGACTAGCGGGGTCACGGAGCAGTTCTTC	CASSRRTSGVTEQFF
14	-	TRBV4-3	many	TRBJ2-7	TGCGCCAGCAGCCAAGTTTTGAGAGCGGACGAGCAGTACTTC	CASSQVLRADEQYF
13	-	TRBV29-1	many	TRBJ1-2	TGCAGCGTTTTGTGGATGGGGCAACGTGGCTACACCTTC	CSVLWMGQRGYTF
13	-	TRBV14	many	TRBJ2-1	TGTGCCAGCAGCCAAGATGTGGATACCGAGCAGTTCTTC	CASSQDVDTEQFF
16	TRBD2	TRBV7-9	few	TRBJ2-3	TGTGCCAGCAGCCTATCTAGCGGGAGAAGCACAGATACGCAGTATTTT	CASSLSSGRSTDTQYF
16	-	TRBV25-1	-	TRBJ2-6	TGTGCCAGCAGTGAAAGGCCCAACTCTGGGGCCAACGTCCTGACTTTC	CASSERPNSGANVLTF
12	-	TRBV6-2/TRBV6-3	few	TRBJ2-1	TGTGCCAGCAGTTACTCAAACCATGAGCAGTTCTTC	CASSYSNHEQFF
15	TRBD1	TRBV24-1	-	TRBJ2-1	TGTGCCACCAGTGATTTTACAGGGGTTTACGATGAGCAGTTCTTC	CATSDFTGVYDEQFF
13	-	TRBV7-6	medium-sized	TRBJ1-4	TGTGCCAGCAGCTCCCGGAGGGGTGAAAAACTGTTTTTT	CASSSRRGEKLFF
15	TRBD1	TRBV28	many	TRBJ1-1	TGTGCCAGCAGTTTGGGACAGGGTCTGAACACTGAAGCTTTCTTT	CASSLGQGLNTEAFF
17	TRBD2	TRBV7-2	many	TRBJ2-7	TGTGCCAGCAGCCCCCAAGCGGGAGGCATTAAACGGTACGAGCAGTACTTC	CASSPQAGGIKRYEQYF
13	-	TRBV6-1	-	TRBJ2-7	TGTGCCAGCAGGGCGGGGTCCAACTACGAGCAGTACTTC	CASRAGSNYEQYF
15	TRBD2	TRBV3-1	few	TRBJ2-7	TGTGCCAGCAGCCAGCCGGGACTAGCTTATGACGAGCAGTACTTC	CASSQPGLAYDEQYF
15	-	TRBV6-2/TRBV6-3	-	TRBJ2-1	TGTGCCAGCACCCCGCTAGGTCAGTTGATCCATGAGCAGTTCTTC	CASTPLGQLIHEQFF